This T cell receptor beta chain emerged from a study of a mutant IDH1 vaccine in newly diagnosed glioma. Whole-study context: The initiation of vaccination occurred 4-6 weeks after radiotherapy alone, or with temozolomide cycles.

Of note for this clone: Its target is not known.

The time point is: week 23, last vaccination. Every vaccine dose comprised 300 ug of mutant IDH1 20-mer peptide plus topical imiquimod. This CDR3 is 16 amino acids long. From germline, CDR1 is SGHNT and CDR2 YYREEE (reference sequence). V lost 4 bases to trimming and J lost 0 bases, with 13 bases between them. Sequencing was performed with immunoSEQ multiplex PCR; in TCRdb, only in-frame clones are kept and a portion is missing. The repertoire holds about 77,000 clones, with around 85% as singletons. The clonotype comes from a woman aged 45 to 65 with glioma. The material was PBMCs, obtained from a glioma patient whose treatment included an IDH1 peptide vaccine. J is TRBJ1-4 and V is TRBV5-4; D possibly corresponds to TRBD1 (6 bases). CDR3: CASSVDRLATNEKLFF. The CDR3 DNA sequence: TGTGCCAGCAGCGTTGACAGGCTGGCAACTAATGAAAAACTGTTTTTT.